A selection of T cell receptor beta chains follows, all from one sample in a study of blood T cell repertoires in COVID-19. Some clones are missing from TCRdb's copy, which holds only in-frame ones; the method was immunoSEQ multiplex PCR. This sample has 55,000 or so clones, with about nine tenths found just once. The sequenced sample consisted of peripheral blood. Source of these receptors: a man aged 55 to 70 with active COVID-19. Each CDR3 is given without its conserved first and last residue.

v_gene	j_gene	CDR3aa
TRBV19	TRBJ2-1	ASSIWRAPYNEQF
TRBV19	TRBJ1-3	ASRRVSGNTIY
TRBV7-3	TRBJ2-3	ASSLPGADTQY
TRBV6-5	TRBJ2-7	ASSYNTLRVGEQY
TRBV5-1	TRBJ2-1	ASSFPSGGNEQF
TRBV7-3	TRBJ1-1	ASSSGQMNTEAF
TRBV29-1	TRBJ2-5	SVWGASGRSRETQY
TRBV10-2	TRBJ2-3	ASGTGAGGGTDTQY
TRBV24-1	TRBJ1-2	ATSDGTGGEGYT
TRBV11-3	TRBJ2-4	ASSQGGGASKNIQY
TRBV4-1	TRBJ1-1	ASSQLIGQGARF
TRBV24-1	TRBJ1-5	ATSDLGGRPQH
TRBV5-6	TRBJ2-5	ASSLGTGQGETQY
TRBV29-1	TRBJ2-7	SVELAGEVIN
TRBV27	TRBJ2-5	ASSRQQHQETQY
TRBV13	TRBJ2-7	ASSEGLAGWAEQY
TRBV12-5	TRBJ2-4	ASGLGAGLAVGDIQY
TRBV5-1	TRBJ2-1	ASRIPEGLNEQF
TRBV6-1	TRBJ1-5	ASSERGSNQPQH
TRBV27	TRBJ2-7	ASSQSRTSGYEQY
TRBV7-3	TRBJ2-3	ASSLGTGTDTQY
TRBV5-6	TRBJ2-3	ASWGGSSTDTQY
TRBV6-5	TRBJ1-2	ASRQTGSANYGYT
TRBV2	TRBJ1-5	AGGTEVNQPQH
TRBV18	TRBJ2-1	ASSPQGGHNEQF
TRBV6-1	TRBJ1-2	ASSELGGGYGYT
TRBV29-1	TRBJ1-3	SVGGSRGPGNTIY
TRBV28	TRBJ1-1	ASRTNPGQKNTEAF
TRBV28	TRBJ2-1	ASGTSGLSYNEQF
TRBV11-3	TRBJ2-1	ASSLAGNNEQF
TRBV13	TRBJ1-1	ASSFTARGNTEAF
TRBV3-1/TRBV3-2	TRBJ2-3	ASSPRGMNTDTQY
TRBV5-1	TRBJ1-2	ASSLQGADGYT